This T cell receptor beta chain was found in a study of T cells in Graves' hyperthyroidism and ophthalmopathy. Study findings and constraints: In the blood, most expanded thyroid clonotypes above 0.001 appeared as well. Ophthalmopathy was model-predicted a median about six months pre-onset.

It was RNA transcripts that yielded the amplified TCR beta CDR3 regions. HTBI primers were used for first-round RT-PCR of the TCR CDR3. TCRdb fed the multiplex PCR reads into MiXCR, producing one record per CDR3 protein. The table shows a few hundred thousand distinct CDR3 sequences, with approximately 15% occurring only once. Germline CDR1 reads MNHEY; CDR2 reads SMNVEV (reference sequence). The CDR3 loop spans 12 amino acids. The V and J ends lost 3 bases and 7 bases respectively, with 9 bases between them. This clonotype occurred many times. Its antigen is unidentified. The authors deemed Graves' hyperthyroidism stable absent ophthalmopathy progression within 18 months. Using around 10 ml of fresh peripheral blood, PBMCs were prepared.

This clonotype originated in a woman aged 25-40 years with Graves' hyperthyroidism. The sample taken for sequencing was blood. The V call is TRBV27, the J call TRBJ1-2; D unresolved. CDR3 region: CASSFFNGGYTF. The CDR3 nucleotides are TGTGCCAGCAGTTTTTTTAACGGTGGCTACACCTTC.